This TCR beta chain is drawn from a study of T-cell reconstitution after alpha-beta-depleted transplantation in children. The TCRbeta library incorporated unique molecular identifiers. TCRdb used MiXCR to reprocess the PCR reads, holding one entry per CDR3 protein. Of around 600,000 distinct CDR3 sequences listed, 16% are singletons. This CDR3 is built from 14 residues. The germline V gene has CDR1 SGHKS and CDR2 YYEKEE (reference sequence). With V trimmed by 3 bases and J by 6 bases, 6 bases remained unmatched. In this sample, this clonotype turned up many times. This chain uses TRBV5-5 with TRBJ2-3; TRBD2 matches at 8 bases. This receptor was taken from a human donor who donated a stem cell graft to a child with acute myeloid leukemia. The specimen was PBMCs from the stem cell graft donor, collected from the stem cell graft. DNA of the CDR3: TGTGCCAGCAGCTCGGGACTAGGTGCGGATACGCAGTATTTT. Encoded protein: CASSSGLGADTQYF.